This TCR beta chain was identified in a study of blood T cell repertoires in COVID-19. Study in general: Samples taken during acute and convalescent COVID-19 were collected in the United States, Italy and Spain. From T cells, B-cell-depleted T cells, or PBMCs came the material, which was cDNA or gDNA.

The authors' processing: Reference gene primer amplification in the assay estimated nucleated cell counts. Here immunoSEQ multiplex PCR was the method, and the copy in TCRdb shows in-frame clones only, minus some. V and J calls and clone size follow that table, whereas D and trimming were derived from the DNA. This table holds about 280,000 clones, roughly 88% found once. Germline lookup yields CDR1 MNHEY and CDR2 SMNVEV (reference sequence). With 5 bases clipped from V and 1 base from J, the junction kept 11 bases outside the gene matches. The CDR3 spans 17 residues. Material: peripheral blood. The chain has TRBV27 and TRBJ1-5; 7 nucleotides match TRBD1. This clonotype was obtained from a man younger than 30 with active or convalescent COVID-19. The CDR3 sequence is CASSPTTGSRSNQPQHF. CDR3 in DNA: TGTGCCAGCAGTCCAACGACAGGGTCGCGGAGCAATCAGCCCCAGCATTTT.